These 31 T cell receptor beta chains were all obtained from the same sample, sequenced in a study of human T cells and chemical hapten exposure. Regarding time point: patch test 3, about 24 weeks after DPC sensitization. Noted treatment: therapeutic diphenylcyclopropenone sensitization with weekly scalp DPC. TCRdb used MiXCR to reprocess the RACE reads, holding one entry per CDR3 protein. The table shows some 84,000 distinct CDR3 sequences, with 10% to 13% occurring only once. The material sequenced was whole blood, taken in connection with sensitization to the hapten diphenylcyclopropenone (DPC). The receptors stem from a woman between 50 and 59 years old with alopecia areata. Some clones in this sample may be carry-over from other donors' samples.

This clonotype showed up many times. The chain uses TRBV29-1 and TRBJ2-7; TRBD1 matches at 10 bases. This CDR3 contains 13 residues. V lost 4 bases, J lost 5 bases, and 5 bases stayed unmatched. Germline V gives CDR1 SQVTM, CDR2 ANQGSEA. CDR3 bases: TGCAGCGTTGTCCCGGACAGGGGGAACGAGCAGTACTTC. As protein: CSVVPDRGNEQYF.

This rearrangement joins TRBV3-1 to TRBJ2-1, with TRBD1 as a possible D gene (5 bases). The CDR3 has 18 residues. Germline CDR1 reads LGHDT; CDR2 reads YNNKEL (reference sequence). V lost 1 base to trimming and J lost 1 base, with 17 bases between them. Written as DNA, the CDR3 is TGTGCCAGCAGCCAAGTGAGGTTTTGGGGCGGTTCCTACAATGAGCAGTTCTTC. This codes for CASSQVRFWGGSYNEQFF.

The chain uses TRBV29-1 and TRBJ1-6; no definite D call. Trimming removed 5 bases at V and 3 bases at J, with 8 bases between. The CDR3 extends over 13 amino acids. Germline V gene sequence: CDR1 SQVTM, CDR2 ANQGSEA. The CDR3 DNA reads TGCAGCGTTAGCGGAGGCTATAATTCACCCCTCCACTTT. Protein sequence: CSVSGGYNSPLHF.

This clonotype was picked up many times. V gene TRBV6-2 or TRBV6-3 combines with J gene TRBJ1-1; D may be TRBD1 (5 bases). The CDR3 has 13 amino acids. Trimming stripped 5 bases from V and 3 bases from J, with 10 bases between. Germline assignment: CDR1 MNHEY and CDR2 SVGEGT. CDR3 in DNA: TGTGCCAGCAGTCTAATCAGGGACACTGAAGCTTTCTTT. It encodes CASSLIRDTEAFF.

This clonotype turned up a few times. The chain joins TRBV29-1 to TRBJ1-1, with D possibly TRBD1 on 5 matching bases. The CDR3 is made up of 15 amino acids. The V gene's germline CDR1 is SQVTM and CDR2 ANQGSEA. V dropped 6 bases and J dropped 1 base, with 18 bases sitting between them. The CDR3 DNA reads TGCAGCGTAATACCCCCGGGACCCCGGAACACTGAAGCTTTCTTT. It encodes CSVIPPGPRNTEAFF.

The rearrangement links TRBV7-9 to TRBJ2-6; D uncertain. The CDR3 consists of 15 residues. Germline assignment: CDR1 SEHNR and CDR2 FQNEAQ (reference sequence). The ends were cut back, 5 bases at V and 2 bases at J, with 10 bases in the middle. The CDR3 loop reads CASSPPSAGANVLTF. DNA of the CDR3: TGTGCCAGCAGCCCCCCCAGTGCTGGGGCCAACGTCCTGACTTTC. Drawing the rest from reference TRBV7-9 and TRBJ2-6, the complete variable domain is DTGVSQNPRHKITKRGQNVTFRCDPISEHNRLYWYRQTLGQGPEFLTYFQNEAQLEKSRLLSDRFSAERPKGSFSTLEIQRTEQGDSAMYLCASSPPSAGANVLTFGAGSRLTVL.

This clonotype was seen only a few times. The gene calls are TRBV5-5 and TRBJ1-5; 8 bases align to TRBD1. V was clipped by 3 bases and J by 5 bases; unmatched bases: 7. This CDR3 contains 15 residues. Per germline, CDR1 SGHKS and CDR2 YYEKEE (reference sequence). This chain's CDR3 is CASSSGQGRYQPQHF. Here the CDR3 DNA reads TGTGCCAGCAGCTCAGGACAGGGTCGGTATCAGCCCCAGCATTTT.

The chain employs TRBV24-1 and TRBJ1-5; D gene ambiguous. V gave up 0 bases and J gave up 5 bases, with 13 bases separating them. The CDR3 is 16 residues long. Germline V CDR1 and CDR2: KGHDR, SFDVKD. The CDR3 coding sequence is TGTGCCACCAGTGATTTGCCGGGGAAGGTCCATCAGCCCCAGCATTTT. Its protein product is CATSDLPGKVHQPQHF.

The rearrangement links TRBV20-1 to TRBJ2-7; a possible D gene is TRBD2 (6 bases). CDR3 length equals 15 residues. Trimming shortened V by 4 bases and J by 4 bases, and 20 bases separated the two germline ends. Germline V gene lookup returns CDR1 DFQATT and CDR2 SNEGSKA (reference sequence). CDR3 DNA sequence: TGCAGTGCTACTACAACCGGGACTCCTAGGTACGAGCAGTACTTC. It encodes CSATTTGTPRYEQYF.

The chain combines TRBV27 with TRBJ1-4; D is undetermined. The CDR3 runs to 14 residues. Per germline, CDR1 MNHEY and CDR2 SMNVEV (reference sequence). Trimming pared 1 base from V and 2 bases from J, leaving 5 bases between. The CDR3 DNA sequence: TGTGCCAGCAGTTTATATGGGACTAATGAAAAACTGTTTTTT. Translated: CASSLYGTNEKLFF.

This clonotype has ten or more counts. J is TRBJ2-2 and V is TRBV29-1; 11 positions agree with TRBD1. The CDR3 covers 14 residues. Losses at the gene ends were 3 bases for V and 3 bases for J; bases not matched to a gene: 0. Germline values: CDR1 SQVTM, CDR2 ANQGSEA. CDR3 nucleotide sequence: TGCAGCGTTGAGGGACAGGGGGACACCGGGGAGCTGTTTTTT. Amino acids: CSVEGQGDTGELFF.

There are many counts of this clonotype. This chain uses TRBV6-5 with TRBJ1-2; D unclear. The germline gives CDR1 MNHEY, CDR2 SVGAGI. V was trimmed by 6 bases and J by 8 bases, leaving 22 bases between them. The CDR3 has 15 amino acids. CDR3 amino acids: CASSPTAAALRGYTF. The CDR3 nucleotides read TGTGCCAGCAGCCCCACGGCAGCGGCCCTCCGCGGCTACACCTTC.

Ten or more counts support this clonotype. The genes are TRBV6-6 and TRBJ2-7; weak D call: TRBD2 (6 bases). The CDR3 is made up of 12 amino acids. The germline CDR1 and CDR2 sequences are MNHNY and SVGAGI (reference sequence). Trimming removed 7 bases at V and 9 bases at J, with 16 bases between. The CDR3 DNA sequence: TGTGCCAGCAAGGACCCCGGGGGAGTGCAGTACTTC. This sequence encodes CASKDPGGVQYF.

At least ten counts were recorded for this clonotype. This chain uses TRBV9 with TRBJ2-3, with D perhaps matching TRBD1 (6 bases). This CDR3 region has 16 residues. Germline V gene data show CDR1 as SGDLS and CDR2 as YYNGEE. The ends were cut back, 0 bases at V and 0 bases at J, with 11 bases in the middle. The CDR3 nucleotides read TGTGCCAGCAGCGTAGGAGGCAGGGGAAGCACAGATACGCAGTATTTT. Encoded protein: CASSVGGRGSTDTQYF.

This clonotype was picked up many times. The chain employs TRBV11-2 and TRBJ2-4; the D gene is possibly TRBD1 (6 bases). V lost 5 bases and J lost 7, with 15 bases in between. The CDR3 totals 14 residues. Germline V CDR1 and CDR2: SGHAT, FQNNGV. CDR3 amino acids: CASSPSPQGNIQYF. DNA for the CDR3: TGTGCCAGCAGCCCTAGTCCCCAGGGGAACATTCAGTACTTC.

This clonotype was seen at least ten times. The V call is TRBV2, the J call TRBJ1-1, with D perhaps matching TRBD1 (6 bases). Trimming took off 3 bases at V and 6 bases at J, with 14 bases between the two ends. The CDR3 runs to 14 residues. CDR1 and CDR2 from the germline V gene are SNHLY and FYNNEI. CDR3 DNA sequence: TGTGCCAGCAGTGACAGGGGAGGGGCGCCTGAAGCTTTCTTT. This translates into CASSDRGGAPEAFF. The entire variable domain, with the rest obtained from reference TRBV2 and TRBJ1-1, is as follows: EPEVTQTPSHQVTQMGQEVILRCVPISNHLYFYWYRQILGQKVEFLVSFYNNEISEKSEIFDDQFSVERPDGSNFTLKIRSTKLEDSAMYFCASSDRGGAPEAFFGQGTRLTVV.

This clonotype was seen a few times. The genes are TRBV28 and TRBJ2-7, with 9 bases that match TRBD2. From germline, CDR1 is MDHEN and CDR2 SYDVKM. This CDR3 comprises 14 residues. The trim removed 6 bases at V and 4 bases at J, leaving 7 bases unmatched. CDR3 nucleotides: TGTGCCAGCAGGGCTAGCGGGGAATTATACGAGCAGTACTTC. Amino acids: CASRASGELYEQYF.

This clonotype was seen more than once but under ten times. The rearrangement joins TRBV12-3 or TRBV12-4 to TRBJ2-2; TRBD1 is a possible D gene (6 bases). Trimming stripped 2 bases from V and 6 bases from J, with 10 bases between. The CDR3 contains 14 residues. CDR3 DNA sequence: TGTGCCAGCAGTTTATACCAGGGGCCCGGGGAGCTGTTTTTT. It translates to CASSLYQGPGELFF.

This clonotype was seen a handful of times. The chain carries TRBV6-1 and TRBJ1-5; 8 bases match TRBD1. Germline assignment: CDR1 MNHNS and CDR2 SASEGT. V trimming: 7 bases; J trimming: 0 bases; junction bases outside the gene matches: 8. The CDR3 consists of 16 residues. The DNA for the CDR3 is TGTGCCAGCATCCGGCACAGGGGGTATAGCAATCAGCCCCAGCATTTT. Its translation is CASIRHRGYSNQPQHF.

This clonotype was observed a handful of times. The genes are TRBV7-3 and TRBJ2-1; 7 bases map to TRBD1. J lost 10 bases, V lost 3 bases, and 12 bases had no gene match. Germline CDR1 and CDR2: SGHTA and FQGTGA. The CDR3 has 15 amino acids. The CDR3 bases are TGTGCCAGCAGCTTGGGGCAAACAGGGGTTCAGGAGCAGTTCTTC. Amino acid sequence: CASSLGQTGVQEQFF.

The chain employs TRBV12-3 or TRBV12-4 and TRBJ2-5, with unresolved D. The length of the CDR3 is 14 residues. With 3 bases removed from V and 2 bases from J, the gap between germline ends came to 10 bases. CDR3 sequence: CASSFLVGQETQYF. DNA of the CDR3: TGTGCCAGCAGTTTTTTGGTAGGGCAAGAGACCCAGTACTTC.

This clonotype was observed at least ten times. The chain couples TRBV6-4 to TRBJ1-1, with D unresolved. The V gene lost 6 bases and the J gene lost 5 bases, with 19 bases spanning the gap. This CDR3 is built from 15 residues. CDR1 is MRHNA and CDR2 is SNTAGT in the germline V gene. CDR3 DNA sequence: TGTGCCAGCAGAAGTCAGGCTCAGTTAGAGACTGAAGCTTTCTTT. Translation gives CASRSQAQLETEAFF.

The chain couples TRBV7-2 to TRBJ2-5; D remains unclear. V gave up 4 bases and J gave up 5 bases, with 5 bases separating them. CDR3 size: 11 residues. CDR1 and CDR2 (germline): SGHTA, FQGNSA. Written as DNA, the CDR3 is TGTGCCAGCAGCTACTCGGAGACCCAGTACTTC. This translates into CASSYSETQYF.

This clonotype has just a few counts. The genes are TRBV29-1 and TRBJ2-1; a possible D gene is TRBD2 (6 bases). This CDR3 comprises 13 residues. CDR1 and CDR2 (germline): SQVTM, ANQGSEA. This chain's CDR3 is CTGGALPGNEQFF. The CDR3 DNA reads TGCACCGGGGGAGCTCTCCCAGGTAATGAGCAGTTCTTC.

This clonotype has ten or more counts. The chain joins TRBV24-1 to TRBJ2-1; TRBD2 matches 8 bases. Per the germline V gene, CDR1 is KGHDR and CDR2 is SFDVKD. J gave up 0 bases and V 1 base, and 1 base lay outside the gene matches. The CDR3 runs to 16 residues. This chain's CDR3 is CATSDLGTSSYNEQFF. The CDR3 nucleotides are TGTGCCACCAGTGATTTAGGGACTAGCTCCTACAATGAGCAGTTCTTC.

This clonotype was seen at least ten times. The CDR3 DNA sequence: TGTGCCATCAGTGACGGAGCCCGCCCCTACGAGCAGTACTTC. Residues: CAISDGARPYEQYF. This chain connects TRBV10-3 to TRBJ2-7, with D uncertain. The CDR3 covers 14 residues. V dropped 3 bases and J dropped 2 bases, with 11 bases sitting between them. Germline CDR1 ENHRY, CDR2 SYGVKD.

This chain uses TRBV24-1 with TRBJ2-4, with D perhaps assigned TRBD1 or TRBD2 (5 bases each). Trimming took off 5 bases at V and 8 bases at J, with 9 bases between the two ends. CDR1 is KGHDR and CDR2 is SFDVKD in the germline V gene. There are 12 residues in the CDR3. The CDR3 coding sequence is TGTGCCACCAGTGCTAGGGGAGACATTCAGTACTTC. Translated, it gives CATSARGDIQYF.

This chain links TRBV6-6 with TRBJ1-1; D may be TRBD1 (6 bases). The CDR3 is 14 residues long. V lost 5 bases and J lost 0, with 10 bases in between. Germline values: CDR1 MNHNY, CDR2 SVGAGI (reference sequence). The CDR3 here is CASSKQGVNTEAFF. DNA of the CDR3: TGTGCCAGCAGTAAACAGGGAGTGAACACTGAAGCTTTCTTT.

The sample holds many counts of this clonotype. At one end the junction does not follow the germline gene, possibly because of a read error. The chain has TRBV7-7 and TRBJ2-5, with TRBD2 matching over 7 bases. Germline V gene data show CDR1 as SSHAT and CDR2 as FNYEAQ (reference sequence). There are 15 residues in the CDR3. DNA of the CDR3: TGTGCTAGCAGCTACGACGGGAGGTCACAAGAGACCCAGTACTTC. Amino acid sequence: CASSYDGRSQETQYF.

This clonotype was picked up many times. The chain joins TRBV2 to TRBJ2-1; 10 bases align to TRBD2. This CDR3 has 17 residues. CDR1 and CDR2 (germline): SNHLY, FYNNEI. The ends lost 3 bases at V and 8 bases at J; junction bases unmatched: 13. The CDR3 DNA sequence: TGTGCCAGCAGTGACTGGCTAGCGGGAGCGTCGAGGGATGAGCAGTTCTTC. Protein: CASSDWLAGASRDEQFF. The full variable domain, with the rest looked up from reference TRBV2 and TRBJ2-1, is EPEVTQTPSHQVTQMGQEVILRCVPISNHLYFYWYRQILGQKVEFLVSFYNNEISEKSEIFDDQFSVERPDGSNFTLKIRSTKLEDSAMYFCASSDWLAGASRDEQFFGPGTRLTVL.

This clonotype appeared once. The rearrangement uses TRBV9 and TRBJ1-4, with D tentatively TRBD1 (5 bases). There are 15 residues in the CDR3. With 1 base removed from V and 8 bases from J, the gap between germline ends came to 15 bases. Germline-derived CDR1 and CDR2 are SGDLS and YYNGEE. This CDR3 is CASSVSEGRGEKLFF. CDR3 sequence (DNA): TGTGCCAGCAGCGTATCAGAGGGACGAGGAGAAAAACTGTTTTTT.